This T cell receptor beta chain was found in a study of blood T cell repertoires in COVID-19. Study-wide context: Collection of acute and convalescent COVID-19 samples took place in the United States, Italy and Spain. PBMCs, B-cell-depleted T cells, or T cells were the source of the cDNA or gDNA that made up the material.

Original handling: Quantification of nucleated cells was approximated via reference gene primer amplification. The protocol was immunoSEQ multiplex PCR, while the TCRdb copy is restricted to in-frame clones and leaves out a portion. V and J calls and clone size are given by that table; D and trimming were obtained from the DNA. This sample carries 200,000 to 250,000 clones, 85% to 90% of them seen once, and the ten largest clones take 3.5% to 4.5%. The V gene's germline CDR1 is MRHNA and CDR2 SNTAGT. The V gene lost 0 bases and the J gene lost 5 bases, with 8 bases spanning the gap. This CDR3 has 14 amino acids.

The sample comprised peripheral blood. The V gene is TRBV6-4, the J gene TRBJ2-1, with D unclear. The clonotype comes from a man over 45 with acute or convalescent COVID-19. The CDR3 nucleotides are TGTGCCAGCAGTGACTCCAGTCATGACAATGAGCAGTTCTTC. Amino acids: CASSDSSHDNEQFF.